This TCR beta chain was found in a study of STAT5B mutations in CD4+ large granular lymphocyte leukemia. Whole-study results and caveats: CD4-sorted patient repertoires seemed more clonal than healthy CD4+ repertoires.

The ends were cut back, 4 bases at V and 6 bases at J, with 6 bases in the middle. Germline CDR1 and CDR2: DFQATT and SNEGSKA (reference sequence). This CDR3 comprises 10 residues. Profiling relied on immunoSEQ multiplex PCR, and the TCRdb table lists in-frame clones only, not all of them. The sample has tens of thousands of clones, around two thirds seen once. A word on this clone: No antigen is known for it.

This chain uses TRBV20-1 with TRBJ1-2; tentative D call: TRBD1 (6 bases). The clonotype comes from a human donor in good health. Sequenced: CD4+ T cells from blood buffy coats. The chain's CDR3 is CSANRDGYTF. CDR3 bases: TGCAGTGCTAACAGGGATGGCTACACCTTC.